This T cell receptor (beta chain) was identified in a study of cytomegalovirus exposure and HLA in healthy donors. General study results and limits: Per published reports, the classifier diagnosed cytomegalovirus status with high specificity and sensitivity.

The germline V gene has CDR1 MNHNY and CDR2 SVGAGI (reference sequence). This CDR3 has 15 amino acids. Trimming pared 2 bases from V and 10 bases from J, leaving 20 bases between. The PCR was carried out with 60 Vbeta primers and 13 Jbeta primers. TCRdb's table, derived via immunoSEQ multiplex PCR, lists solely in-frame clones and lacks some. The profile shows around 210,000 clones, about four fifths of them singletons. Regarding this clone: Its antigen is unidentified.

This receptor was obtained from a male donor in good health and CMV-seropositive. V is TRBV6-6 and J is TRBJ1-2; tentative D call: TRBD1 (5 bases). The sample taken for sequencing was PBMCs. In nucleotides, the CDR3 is TGTGCCAGCAGTTACGCCCCAGGGAGGGCCCTAGACTACACCTTC. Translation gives CASSYAPGRALDYTF.